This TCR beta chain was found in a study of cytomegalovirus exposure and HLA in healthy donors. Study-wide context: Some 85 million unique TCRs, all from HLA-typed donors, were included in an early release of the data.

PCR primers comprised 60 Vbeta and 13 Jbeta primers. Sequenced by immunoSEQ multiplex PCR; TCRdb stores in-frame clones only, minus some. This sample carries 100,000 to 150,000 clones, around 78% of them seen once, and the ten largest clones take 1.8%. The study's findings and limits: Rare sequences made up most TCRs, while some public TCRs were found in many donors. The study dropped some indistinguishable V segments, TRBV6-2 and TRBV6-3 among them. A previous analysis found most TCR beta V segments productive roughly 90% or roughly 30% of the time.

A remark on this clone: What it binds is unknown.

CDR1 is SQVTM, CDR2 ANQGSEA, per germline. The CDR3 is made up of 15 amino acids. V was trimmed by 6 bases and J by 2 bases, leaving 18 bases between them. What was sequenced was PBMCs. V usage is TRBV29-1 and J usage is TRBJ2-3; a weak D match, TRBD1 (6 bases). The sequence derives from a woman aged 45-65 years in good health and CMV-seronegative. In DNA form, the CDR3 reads TGCAGCGTCGATTTGACAGGAACGTACACAGATACGCAGTATTTT. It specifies CSVDLTGTYTDTQYF.